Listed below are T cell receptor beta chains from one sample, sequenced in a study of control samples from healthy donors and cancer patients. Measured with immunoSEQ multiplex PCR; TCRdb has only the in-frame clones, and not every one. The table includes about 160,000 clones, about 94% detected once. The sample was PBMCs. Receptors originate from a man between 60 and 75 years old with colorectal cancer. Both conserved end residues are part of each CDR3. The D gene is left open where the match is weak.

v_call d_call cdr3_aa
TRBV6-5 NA CASIRDGINSPLHF
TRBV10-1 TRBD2 CASSDVLKRGAYNEQFF
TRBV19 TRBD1 CASSIHGQGRANTEAFF
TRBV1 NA CTSSSISGGACQETQYF
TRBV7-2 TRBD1 CASRNRTGSNQPQHF
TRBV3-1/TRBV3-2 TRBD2 CASSLGTSGTQYF
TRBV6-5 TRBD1 CASSTGGGYTF
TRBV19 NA CASSDQGNTEAFF
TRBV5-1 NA CASSSEGGLNYGYTF
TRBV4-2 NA CASSPTSNEQFF
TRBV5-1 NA CASSLAAGYEQYF
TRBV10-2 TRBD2 CASSGTSGGAWETQYF
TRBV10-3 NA CAISAGNSPLHF
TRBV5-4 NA CASSLGAPGSGTSGNTIYF
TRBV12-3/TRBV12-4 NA CASSPGPRAQYF
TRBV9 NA CASSVGLDNEQFF
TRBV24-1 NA CATSDRGDIYF
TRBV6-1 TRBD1 CASSESPAGGTINEQFF
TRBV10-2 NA CASSEVTTWGSNTEAFF
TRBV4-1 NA CASSQDSGGTNYGYTF
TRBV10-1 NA CASGMCDREQYF
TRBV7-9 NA CASSLQVEGYTF
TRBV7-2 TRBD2 CASSFSWGRENSYEQYF
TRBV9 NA CASNQDSLYTDTQYF
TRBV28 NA CASSLWAGMNTEAFF
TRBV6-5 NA CASRGTGGHEQYF
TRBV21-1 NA CASSKVRQGARSYEQYF
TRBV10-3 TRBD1 CAITPGQGEGEAFF
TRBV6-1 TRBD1 CASSEADRRQGTTDTQYF
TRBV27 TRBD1 CASSKTGDYGYTF
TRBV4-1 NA CASSSRVGHTEAFF
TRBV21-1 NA CASSGRDTYLVGYTF
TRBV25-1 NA CASSEYHGNSPLHF
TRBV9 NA CASSLRGVTSTDTQYF
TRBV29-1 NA CSVGAYGYTF
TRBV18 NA CASSRTPGDLHSYEQYF
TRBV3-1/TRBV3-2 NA CASSQVVAGDGYTF
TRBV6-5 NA CASSYGQGPPNYGYTF
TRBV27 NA CASSYDSNYGYTF
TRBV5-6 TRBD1 CASSFWDRGPTQYF
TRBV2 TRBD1 CASRRDRLEQYF
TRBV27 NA CASSFGQKYEQYF
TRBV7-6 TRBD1 CASSRRQGETRELFF
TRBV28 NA CASRQNYEQYF
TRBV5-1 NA CASRGDTEAFF
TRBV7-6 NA CASSFQGGQETQYF
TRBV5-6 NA CASSLDWFTGELFF
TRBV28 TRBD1 CASSAPPGQGVTYEQYF
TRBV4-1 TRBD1 CASSQGDRVNEQYF
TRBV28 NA CASSGPGKLFF
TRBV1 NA CTSSQKEPGQIYGYTF
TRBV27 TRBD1 CASSYRTGGTEAFF
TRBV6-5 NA CASSYTGQYPGNTIYF
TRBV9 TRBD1 CASSPRSGGPWDEQFF
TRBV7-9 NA CASSSTQQGKGYTF